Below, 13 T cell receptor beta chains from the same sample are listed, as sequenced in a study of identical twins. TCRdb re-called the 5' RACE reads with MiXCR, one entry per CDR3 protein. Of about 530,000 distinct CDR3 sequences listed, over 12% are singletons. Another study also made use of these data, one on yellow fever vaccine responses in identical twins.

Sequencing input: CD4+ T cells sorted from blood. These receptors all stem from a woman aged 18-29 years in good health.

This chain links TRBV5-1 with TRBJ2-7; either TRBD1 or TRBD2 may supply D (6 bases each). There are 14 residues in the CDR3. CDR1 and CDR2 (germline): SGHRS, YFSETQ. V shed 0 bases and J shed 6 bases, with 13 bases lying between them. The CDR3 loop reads CASSLAGAAGEQYF. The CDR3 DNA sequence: TGCGCCAGCAGCTTGGCGGGGGCGGCTGGCGAGCAGTACTTC.

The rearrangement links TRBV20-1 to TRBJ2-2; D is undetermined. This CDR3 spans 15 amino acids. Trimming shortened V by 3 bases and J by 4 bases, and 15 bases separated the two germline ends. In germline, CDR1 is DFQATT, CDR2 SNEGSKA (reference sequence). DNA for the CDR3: TGCAGTGCTAGGATCCCCCTGAAGGGCACCGGGGAGCTGTTTTTT. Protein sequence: CSARIPLKGTGELFF.

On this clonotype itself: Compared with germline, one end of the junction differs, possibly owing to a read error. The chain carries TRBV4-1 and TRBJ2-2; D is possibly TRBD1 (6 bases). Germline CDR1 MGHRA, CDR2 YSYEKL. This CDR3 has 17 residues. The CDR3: CASSQEGAAKNTGELYF. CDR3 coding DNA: TGCGCCAGCAGCCAAGAGGGGGCAGCAAAGAACACCGGGGAGCTGTATTTT.

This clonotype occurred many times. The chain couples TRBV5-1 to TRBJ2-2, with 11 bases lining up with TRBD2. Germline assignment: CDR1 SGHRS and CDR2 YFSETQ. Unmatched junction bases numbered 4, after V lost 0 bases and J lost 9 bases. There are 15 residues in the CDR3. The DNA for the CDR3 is TGCGCCAGCAGCTTGGTGCCTAGCGGGAGGAGGGAGCTGTTTTTT. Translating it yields CASSLVPSGRRELFF.

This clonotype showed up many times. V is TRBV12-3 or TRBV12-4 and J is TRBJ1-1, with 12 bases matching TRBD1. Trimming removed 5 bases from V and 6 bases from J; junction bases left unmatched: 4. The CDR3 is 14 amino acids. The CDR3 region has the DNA TGTGCCAGCAGTCAGGGACAGGGGGCCGCTGAAGCTTTCTTT. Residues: CASSQGQGAAEAFF.

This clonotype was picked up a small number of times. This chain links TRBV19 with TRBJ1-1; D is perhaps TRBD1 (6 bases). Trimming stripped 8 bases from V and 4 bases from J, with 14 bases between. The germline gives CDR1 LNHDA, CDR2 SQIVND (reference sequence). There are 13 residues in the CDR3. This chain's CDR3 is CASGTFSGTEAFF. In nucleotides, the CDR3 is TGTGCCAGTGGGACATTCTCGGGCACTGAAGCTTTCTTT.

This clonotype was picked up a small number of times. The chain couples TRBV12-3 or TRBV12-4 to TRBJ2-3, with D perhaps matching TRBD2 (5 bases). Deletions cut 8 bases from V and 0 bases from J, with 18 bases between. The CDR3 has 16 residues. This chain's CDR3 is CASGEGSGFSTDTQYF. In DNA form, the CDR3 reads TGTGCCAGCGGAGAAGGGAGTGGGTTTAGCACAGATACGCAGTATTTT.

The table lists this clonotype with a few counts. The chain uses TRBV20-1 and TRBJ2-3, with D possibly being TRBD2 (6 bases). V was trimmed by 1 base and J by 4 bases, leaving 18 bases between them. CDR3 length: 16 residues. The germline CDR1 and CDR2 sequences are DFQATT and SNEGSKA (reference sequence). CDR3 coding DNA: TGCAGTGCTAGAGTTTGGCTAGCGAGCGGGCCAGATACGCAGTATTTT. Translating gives CSARVWLASGPDTQYF.

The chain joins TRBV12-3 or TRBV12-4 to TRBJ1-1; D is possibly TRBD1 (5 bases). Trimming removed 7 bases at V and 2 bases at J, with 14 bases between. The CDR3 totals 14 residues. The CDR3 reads CASTVVGVNTEAFF. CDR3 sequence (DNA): TGTGCCAGCACCGTAGTGGGGGTTAACACTGAAGCTTTCTTT.

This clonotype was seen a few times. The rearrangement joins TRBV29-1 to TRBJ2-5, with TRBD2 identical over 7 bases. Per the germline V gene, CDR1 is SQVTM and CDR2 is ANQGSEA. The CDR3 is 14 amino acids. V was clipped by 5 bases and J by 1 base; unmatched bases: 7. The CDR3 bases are TGCAGCGTTACCCCGGGACTACTCCAAGAGACCCAGTACTTC. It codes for CSVTPGLLQETQYF.

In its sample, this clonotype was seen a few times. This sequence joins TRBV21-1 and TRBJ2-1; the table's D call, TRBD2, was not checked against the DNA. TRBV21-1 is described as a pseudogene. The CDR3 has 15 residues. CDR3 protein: CASPGRSLFYNEQFF. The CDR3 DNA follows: TGTGCCAGCCCCGGGAGGTCCTTATTCTACAATGAGCAGTTCTTC.

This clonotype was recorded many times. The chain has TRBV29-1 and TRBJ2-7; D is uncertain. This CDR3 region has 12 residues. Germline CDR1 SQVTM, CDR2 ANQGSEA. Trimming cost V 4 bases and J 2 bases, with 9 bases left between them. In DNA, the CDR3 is TGCAGCGTTGGTAGTCAGACCTACGAGCAGTACTTC. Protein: CSVGSQTYEQYF.

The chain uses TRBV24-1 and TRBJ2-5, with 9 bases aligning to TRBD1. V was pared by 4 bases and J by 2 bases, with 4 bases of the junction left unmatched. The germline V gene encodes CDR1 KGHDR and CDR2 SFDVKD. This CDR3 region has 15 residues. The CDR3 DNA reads TGTGCCACCAGTGAAGTCGGGACAGGGCAAGAGACCCAGTACTTC. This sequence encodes CATSEVGTGQETQYF.